A single sample is the source of the 22 T cell receptor beta chains below, sequenced in a study of CD8+ T cells in alopecia areata. RNA was extracted and reverse transcribed into cDNA as the sequencing template. Generated by immunoSEQ multiplex PCR, the TCRdb table keeps only in-frame clones and is missing some. This repertoire shows about 140,000 clones, about 85% found once; its top ten account for approximately 13%. Treatment given: oral pan-JAK inhibitor, 5-10 mg twice daily. Sequenced here: CD8+ T cells sorted from blood, sampled at week 4, from a patient treated with tofacitinib. The receptors come from a human donor with alopecia areata.

The chain carries TRBV15 and TRBJ1-2, with 7 bases that match TRBD1. CDR3 size: 13 residues. Germline V gives CDR1 LNHNV, CDR2 YYDKDF (reference sequence). J was trimmed by 6 bases and V by 4 bases; bases with no gene match: 5. The CDR3 coding sequence is TGTGCCACCAGCACCCGGGACAGTCATGGCTACACCTTC. Translating it yields CATSTRDSHGYTF. Looking up the rest from reference TRBV15 and TRBJ1-2 gives the full variable domain: DAMVIQNPRYQVTQFGKPVTLSCSQTLNHNVMYWYQQKSSQAPKLLFHYYDKDFNNEADTPDNFQSRRPNTSFCFLDIRSPGLGDTAMYLCATSTRDSHGYTFGSGTRLTVV.

The V call is TRBV10-2, the J call TRBJ2-7, with D possibly matching TRBD1 (7 bases). Looked up from germline, CDR1 is WSHSY and CDR2 is SAAADI. This CDR3 region has 14 residues. Trimming removed 7 bases from V and 12 bases from J, with 25 bases in between. The CDR3 is CASNPARGDSEGYF. CDR3 bases: TGCGCCAGCAACCCCGCCAGGGGGGATAGCGAGGGGTACTTC.

The V call is TRBV7-8, the J call TRBJ1-1; D perhaps matches TRBD1 (6 bases). The CDR3 has 14 amino acids. Germline lookup yields CDR1 SGHVS and CDR2 FQNEAQ. V was trimmed by 2 bases and J by 0 bases, leaving 7 bases between them. CDR3 in amino acids: CASSLNRVNTEAFF. In nucleotides, the CDR3 is TGTGCCAGCAGCTTAAACAGGGTGAACACTGAAGCTTTCTTT.

This chain links TRBV7-7 with TRBJ2-2; perhaps TRBD1 as D (5 bases). The CDR3 extends over 17 amino acids. The V and J ends lost 0 bases and 0 bases respectively, with 11 bases between them. Germline V gene lookup returns CDR1 SSHAT and CDR2 FNYEAQ (reference sequence). DNA for the CDR3: TGTGCCAGCAGCTTAGCTGTTCAGGGATCGAACACCGGGGAGCTGTTTTTT. It codes for CASSLAVQGSNTGELFF.

The chain recombines TRBV6-5 with TRBJ2-7; TRBD2 matches 12 bases. CDR1 and CDR2 from the germline V gene are MNHEY and SVGAGI. The CDR3 extends over 15 amino acids. V trimming: 6 bases; J trimming: 3 bases; junction bases outside the gene matches: 6. The CDR3 is CASSELAGGLYEQYF. The DNA for the CDR3 is TGTGCCAGCAGCGAACTAGCGGGGGGCCTCTACGAGCAGTACTTC.

This clone has only one observation. This sequence joins TRBV5-4 and TRBJ1-2; D ambiguous. The germline V gene encodes CDR1 SGHNT and CDR2 YYREEE (reference sequence). This CDR3 comprises 17 residues. The V gene lost 0 bases and the J gene lost 0 bases, with 15 bases spanning the gap. CDR3 loop: CASSLGRGPGTNYGYTF. The CDR3 nucleotides are TGTGCCAGCAGCTTGGGACGGGGTCCGGGTACTAACTATGGCTACACCTTC.

DNA for the CDR3: TGCAGCGTTGAAGGGCAGGGGGACACTGAAGCTTTCTTT. Its translation is CSVEGQGDTEAFF. The V and J genes are TRBV29-1 and TRBJ1-1; 7 positions agree with TRBD1. This CDR3 is 13 amino acids long. The trim removed 1 base at V and 3 bases at J, leaving 2 bases unmatched. Germline loops: CDR1 SQVTM, CDR2 ANQGSEA.

The rearrangement joins TRBV10-2 to TRBJ2-1, with D uncertain. Trimming pared 6 bases from V and 7 bases from J, leaving 13 bases between. In germline, CDR1 is WSHSY, CDR2 SAAADI. This CDR3 has 13 residues. The CDR3 reads CASRSSGANEQFF. CDR3 DNA: TGCGCCAGCAGATCCTCGGGTGCAAATGAGCAGTTCTTC.

This chain joins TRBV27 and TRBJ2-1; TRBD1 aligns across 8 bases. Looked up from germline, CDR1 is MNHEY and CDR2 is SMNVEV (reference sequence). The CDR3 has 15 residues. V lost 5 bases to trimming and J lost 3 bases; unmatched junction nucleotides: 6. The CDR3: CASSHGQGYYNEQFF. The CDR3 DNA follows: TGTGCCAGCAGTCACGGACAGGGATACTACAATGAGCAGTTCTTC.

With respect to this clone: At the DNA level, this CDR3 is encoded by other sequences in the same sample as well. The chain couples TRBV4-1 to TRBJ2-5, with D hard to call. Trimming removed 1 base from V and 8 bases from J, with 8 bases in between. CDR1 and CDR2 from the germline V gene are MGHRA and YSYEKL. The CDR3 spans 12 residues. CDR3: CASSQGGETQYF. The DNA for the CDR3 is TGCGCCAGCAGCCAAGGAGGTGAAACCCAGTACTTC.

This clone was seen a few times. The V gene is TRBV7-3, the J gene TRBJ2-1, with 11 positions matching TRBD2. CDR3 length: 15 amino acids. The V gene end was trimmed by 5 bases and the J gene end by 7 bases; junction bases not matched to a gene: 7. The germline V gene encodes CDR1 SGHTA and CDR2 FQGTGA. The CDR3 is CASSTTSGTGNEQFF. The CDR3 DNA sequence: TGTGCCAGCAGCACGACTAGCGGGACTGGTAATGAGCAGTTCTTC.

This clone was observed once. Other DNA sequences in the sample encode the same CDR3. The chain recombines TRBV5-1 with TRBJ1-1, with 9 bases fitting TRBD1. Germline CDR1 is SGHRS and CDR2 is YFSETQ. The length of the CDR3 is 14 residues. V lost 4 bases and J lost 3; bases outside the gene matches: 4. CDR3 nucleotides: TGCGCCAGCAGCGCGGGACAGGGAGACACTGAAGCTTTCTTT. The encoded protein is CASSAGQGDTEAFF.

The gene calls are TRBV4-1 and TRBJ2-7; 9 bases line up with TRBD1. The CDR3 runs 16 residues. CDR1 MGHRA and CDR2 YSYEKL come from the germline V gene. With V trimmed by 1 base and J by 1 base, 5 bases remained unmatched. The CDR3 nucleotides read TGCGCCAGCAGCCAAGTGGGGGGACAGGGTTCCTACGAGCAGTACTTC. It translates to CASSQVGGQGSYEQYF.

The rearrangement joins TRBV29-1 to TRBJ1-2; D gene unclear. The CDR3 has 14 amino acids. V was trimmed by 7 bases and J by 6 bases, leaving 21 bases between them. Germline V CDR1 and CDR2: SQVTM, ANQGSEA. Written as DNA, the CDR3 is TGCAGCGCAGAAGGAGGGCAGTTAGCCGATGGCTACACCTTC. The encoded protein is CSAEGGQLADGYTF.

CDR3 in amino acids: CASSPGVNTEAFF. DNA for the CDR3: TGTGCCAGCAGCCCGGGTGTGAACACTGAAGCTTTCTTT. The rearrangement uses TRBV6-5 and TRBJ1-1; no clear D. This CDR3 is built from 13 residues. V lost 6 bases and J lost 0, with 8 bases in between. The germline V gene has CDR1 MNHEY and CDR2 SVGAGI.

The chain recombines TRBV27 with TRBJ1-1, with 8 bases fitting TRBD1. The CDR3 totals 14 residues. J was trimmed by 4 bases and V by 5 bases; bases with no gene match: 6. Germline V gene lookup returns CDR1 MNHEY and CDR2 SMNVEV (reference sequence). CDR3 nucleotide sequence: TGTGCCAGCAGTATAGACAGGGGAAGCACTGAAGCTTTCTTT. Protein sequence: CASSIDRGSTEAFF.

V gene TRBV27 combines with J gene TRBJ1-1; the match to TRBD1 covers 7 bases. Germline CDR1 reads MNHEY; CDR2 reads SMNVEV (reference sequence). CDR3 length: 17 residues. Germline trimming cut 4 bases from V and 6 bases from J; bases unmatched to any gene: 17. The CDR3 sequence is CASSSQQPTGIMAEAFF. In nucleotides, the CDR3 is TGTGCCAGCAGTTCCCAACAGCCGACAGGGATAATGGCTGAAGCTTTCTTT.

This clone came up once. The CDR3 sequence is CASSSPPGTTRDTQYF. The CDR3 nucleotides read TGTGCCAGCAGCTCCCCTCCCGGGACTACCCGCGATACGCAGTATTTT. The chain links TRBV7-8 to TRBJ2-3; 7 bases match TRBD2. Germline V gene data show CDR1 as SGHVS and CDR2 as FQNEAQ. J lost 6 bases, V lost 4 bases, and 13 bases had no gene match. The CDR3 is 16 amino acids.

V is TRBV7-7 and J is TRBJ2-1; 7 nucleotides line up with TRBD1. The CDR3 length is 14 residues. CDR1 is SSHAT, CDR2 FNYEAQ, per germline (reference sequence). J lost 4 bases, V lost 5 bases, and 5 bases had no gene match. The DNA for the CDR3 is TGTGCCAGCAGCCCTGGGACAGCGTACAATGAGCAGTTCTTC. It is translated as CASSPGTAYNEQFF.

The chain uses TRBV7-8 and TRBJ1-1; possibly TRBD1 for D (5 bases). Trimming removed 5 bases from V and 0 bases from J, with 19 bases in between. This CDR3 contains 17 residues. Germline V lookup: CDR1 SGHVS, CDR2 FQNEAQ. Written as DNA, the CDR3 is TGTGCCAGCAGCCCTAGCGGGGGAGAAATATTGAACACTGAAGCTTTCTTT. Amino acids: CASSPSGGEILNTEAFF.

This clone appeared a single time. The rearrangement links TRBV5-4 to TRBJ2-2, with 7 bases that match TRBD2. The germline V gene has CDR1 SGHNT and CDR2 YYREEE (reference sequence). This CDR3 comprises 17 residues. The V gene end was trimmed by 4 bases and the J gene end by 7 bases; junction bases not matched to a gene: 16. DNA of the CDR3: TGTGCCAGCAGCAGCCGGACTAGTTGGGAAACAAACGGGGAGCTGTTTTTT. Residues: CASSSRTSWETNGELFF.

The chain couples TRBV18 to TRBJ2-3; D unresolved. Germline V gives CDR1 KGHSH, CDR2 LQKENI. V dropped 3 bases and J dropped 4 bases, with 20 bases sitting between them. There are 17 residues in the CDR3. The CDR3 spells CASSPGSVTSLSDTQYF. The CDR3 nucleotides read TGTGCCAGCTCACCCGGGTCGGTGACCTCCCTTTCAGATACGCAGTATTTT.